This T cell receptor (beta chain) was sequenced during a study of breast tumors, draining lymph nodes, adjacent tissues. TCRdb reprocessed the multiplex PCR reads via MiXCR and lists one record per CDR3 protein. The data contain about 24,000 distinct CDR3 sequences, 60% to 70% of them seen just once; the ten biggest clones take up around 22%. V was clipped by 5 bases and J by 7 bases, with 9 bases between them. The CDR3 has 11 residues. Germline CDR1 reads MNHNS; CDR2 reads SASEGT. As concerns this clonotype: Its antigen is not identified.

Notes on the study in general: Compared with lymph nodes, tumors were less diverse; compared with nontumor tissue, more. Findings are consistent with lymph node origin and intratumoral expansion of most tumor T cells. Tumor and nontumor repertoires were significantly more similar in luminal-like than in basal-like breast cancer.

Sequenced material: tumor-adjacent breast tissue. The J gene is TRBJ2-7, the V gene TRBV6-1; D gene unclear. This TCR derives from a female donor with breast cancer. Some clones in this sample may be carry-over from other donors' samples. The CDR3 region is CASSTIREQYF. CDR3 nucleotide sequence: TGTGCCAGCAGTACGATAAGGGAGCAGTACTTC.